This entry lists 17 T cell receptor beta chains sequenced from one sample in a study of cytomegalovirus exposure and HLA in healthy donors. This PCR relied on a set of 60 Vbeta primers and 13 Jbeta primers. Produced via immunoSEQ multiplex PCR; TCRdb's table is partial and in-frame only. This table holds some 130,000 clones, around 75% found once. Sequenced material: PBMCs. These receptors were taken from a man aged 25-45 years in good health and CMV-seronegative.

This chain connects TRBV20-1 to TRBJ2-7; weak D call: TRBD2 (5 bases). V was cut by 5 bases and J by 3 bases, with 8 bases left in between. Germline values: CDR1 DFQATT, CDR2 SNEGSKA (reference sequence). The CDR3 runs to 11 residues. The CDR3 spells CSALRDYEQYF. The DNA of the CDR3 is TGCAGTGCTCTCCGGGACTACGAGCAGTACTTC.

This chain uses TRBV15 with TRBJ2-7, with D uncertain. Trimming took 0 bases from V and 7 from J, leaving 13 bases between them. The CDR3 is 14 residues long. Looked up from germline, CDR1 is LNHNV and CDR2 is YYDKDF (reference sequence). CDR3 protein: CATSREDTNPEQYF. The CDR3 coding sequence is TGTGCCACCAGCAGAGAAGACACAAATCCTGAGCAGTACTTC. Complete variable domain (other parts from reference TRBV15 and TRBJ2-7): DAMVIQNPRYQVTQFGKPVTLSCSQTLNHNVMYWYQQKSSQAPKLLFHYYDKDFNNEADTPDNFQSRRPNTSFCFLDIRSPGLGDTAMYLCATSREDTNPEQYFGPGTRLTVT.

The chain couples TRBV14 to TRBJ2-7; 11 nucleotides line up with TRBD2. V dropped 4 bases and J dropped 3; count of bases not matched to a gene: 8. Per germline, CDR1 SGHDN and CDR2 FVKESK. This CDR3 spans 16 amino acids. The DNA of the CDR3 is TGTGCCAGCAGCCCCCTAGCGGGAGGTGGCCTCTACGAGCAGTACTTC. This sequence encodes CASSPLAGGGLYEQYF.

The rearrangement joins TRBV27 to TRBJ2-1, with 7 nucleotides matching TRBD1. CDR1 MNHEY and CDR2 SMNVEV come from the germline V gene (reference sequence). V shed 6 bases and J 7 bases; nucleotides not matched to a gene: 9. This CDR3 contains 14 residues. CDR3 amino acids: CASSHGQVGNEQFF. The CDR3 DNA is TGTGCCAGCAGCCATGGACAGGTGGGGAATGAGCAGTTCTTC.

The V and J genes are TRBV6-5 and TRBJ2-7; the D gene is possibly TRBD1 (6 bases). Germline lookup yields CDR1 MNHEY and CDR2 SVGAGI. Deletions cut 0 bases from V and 5 bases from J, with 14 bases between. CDR3 length: 15 residues. The CDR3 DNA reads as TGTGCCAGCAGTTACTCGAGCAGGGGAAAGCACGAGCAGTACTTC. Protein product: CASSYSSRGKHEQYF.

This clone was counted a few times. The V and J genes are TRBV4-3 and TRBJ1-4, with D possibly TRBD1 on 6 matching bases. The germline CDR1 and CDR2 sequences are LGHNA and YSLEER. The CDR3 runs to 17 residues. V shed 0 bases and J shed 5 bases, with 16 bases lying between them. The CDR3 sequence: CASSQDSMAGENEKLFF. CDR3 nucleotide sequence: TGCGCCAGCAGCCAAGATAGTATGGCAGGGGAGAATGAAAAACTGTTTTTT.

This chain joins TRBV5-5 and TRBJ1-5; no clear D. Germline V gene lookup returns CDR1 SGHKS and CDR2 YYEKEE (reference sequence). V was clipped by 2 bases and J by 4 bases, with 10 bases between them. The length of the CDR3 is 14 residues. The CDR3 spells CASSLRNRNQPQHF. As DNA, the CDR3 is TGTGCCAGCAGCTTACGGAACAGAAATCAGCCCCAGCATTTT.

The chain combines TRBV2 with TRBJ1-5, with D possibly being TRBD1 (6 bases). The CDR3 has 13 amino acids. V was trimmed by 6 bases and J by 6 bases, leaving 12 bases between them. Germline V lookup: CDR1 SNHLY, CDR2 FYNNEI. As DNA, the CDR3 is TGTGCCAGCAGAGAGACAGGTCGTCAGCCCCAGCATTTT. It encodes CASRETGRQPQHF.

The chain employs TRBV20-1 and TRBJ2-5; TRBD2 agrees at 9 bases. This CDR3 has 11 residues. Looked up from germline, CDR1 is DFQATT and CDR2 is SNEGSKA (reference sequence). This chain's CDR3 is CSVAGEETQYF. Here the CDR3 DNA reads TGCAGCGTAGCGGGGGAAGAGACCCAGTACTTC.

CDR3 sequence: CASSLGDAEQYF. The DNA for the CDR3 is TGTGCCAGCAGCCTCGGGGATGCCGAGCAGTACTTC. This sequence joins TRBV11-3 and TRBJ2-7; tentative D call: TRBD2 (5 bases). Germline assignment: CDR1 SGHNT and CDR2 YENEEA. The CDR3 length is 12 residues. The ends were cut back, 5 bases at V and 6 bases at J, with 11 bases in the middle.

The V gene is TRBV13, the J gene TRBJ2-7; tentative D call: TRBD1 (5 bases). Trimming shortened V by 1 base and J by 1 base, and 11 bases separated the two germline ends. This CDR3 is 15 amino acids long. CDR1 PRHDT and CDR2 FYEKMQ come from the germline V gene (reference sequence). CDR3 in DNA: TGTGCCAGCAGCTTAGAGGGCGACAGATCCTACGAGCAGTACTTC. This codes for CASSLEGDRSYEQYF.

The gene calls are TRBV7-3 and TRBJ1-1, with D unclear. This CDR3 is 14 amino acids long. Germline CDR1 and CDR2: SGHTA and FQGTGA. The V gene lost 2 bases and the J gene lost 0 bases, with 7 bases spanning the gap. The CDR3 DNA follows: TGTGCCAGCAGCTTAGGCAGGATGAACACTGAAGCTTTCTTT. It yields the protein CASSLGRMNTEAFF.

This clone came up once. V gene TRBV7-6 combines with J gene TRBJ1-1; the D is unclear. CDR3 length: 14 amino acids. Between the trimmed V and J ends, which lost 3 bases and 0 bases, there was a span of 8 bases. From germline, CDR1 is SGHVS and CDR2 FNYEAQ. The CDR3 nucleotides are TGTGCCAGCAGCTTGGAGTGGGTGAACACTGAAGCTTTCTTT. This translates into CASSLEWVNTEAFF.

The chain employs TRBV6-1 and TRBJ2-7, with 7 bases lining up with TRBD2. The V segment lost 6 bases and the J segment 3 bases; nucleotides outside the gene matches: 5. CDR3 length: 13 amino acids. The germline V gene encodes CDR1 MNHNS and CDR2 SASEGT. CDR3 residues: CASRGGRVYEQYF. Written as DNA, the CDR3 is TGTGCCAGCAGGGGAGGGAGGGTCTACGAGCAGTACTTC.

This clone appeared once. The V gene is TRBV27, the J gene TRBJ1-1; TRBD1 matches at 8 bases. CDR1 and CDR2 (germline): MNHEY, SMNVEV (reference sequence). The CDR3 covers 14 residues. The J segment lost 1 base and the V segment lost 3 bases, leaving 1 base of the junction unmatched. DNA for the CDR3: TGTGCCAGCAGTTTCGGGACAGGGAACACTGAAGCTTTCTTT. Amino acid sequence: CASSFGTGNTEAFF.

The chain joins TRBV30 to TRBJ1-1; D is unclear. The V gene's germline CDR1 is GTSNPN and CDR2 SVGIG (reference sequence). The CDR3 has 13 amino acids. V was pared by 1 base and J by 7 bases, with 13 bases between. The DNA of the CDR3 is TGTGCCTGGAGTGGGGCCGTGGTGATTGAAGCTTTCTTT. Encoded protein: CAWSGAVVIEAFF.

The chain links TRBV9 to TRBJ2-2; 8 nucleotides match TRBD1. Germline lookup yields CDR1 SGDLS and CDR2 YYNGEE. The CDR3 contains 16 residues. The junction had 7 bases not matched to a gene; V was cut back by 0 bases and J by 6 bases. CDR3 loop: CASSVGQGAYAGELFF. In nucleotides, the CDR3 is TGTGCCAGCAGCGTAGGGCAGGGGGCCTACGCCGGGGAGCTGTTTTTT.